These 29 T cell receptor beta chains share one sample of origin, sequenced in a study of tissue T cells after allogeneic stem cell transplantation. Assay: immunoSEQ multiplex PCR; the TCRdb copy retains only in-frame clones and omits some. The data show tens of thousands of clones, about three quarters seen once. Sequenced input: sorted cells pooled from one or two spleens. These receptors all come from a pool of C57BL/6 mice in good health.

About this clone itself: The gene names here belong to mouse. The sequenced fragment ends 1 residue before the CDR3 boundary, so the rest is inferred from the germline J gene. This chain connects TRBV12-2 to TRBJ2-2; 12 bases align to TRBD2. The CDR3 spans 15 residues. The V gene end was trimmed by 4 bases and the J gene end by 4 bases; junction bases not matched to a gene: 3. Per the germline V gene, CDR1 is SGHLS and CDR2 is HYDKME. CDR3 residues: CASSPDWGGTGQLYF. The CDR3 DNA, read in part, is TGTGCCAGCTCCCCGGACTGGGGGGGCACCGGGCAGCTCTAC. Full variable domain (remainder filled in from reference TRBV12-2 and TRBJ2-2): NSGVVQSPRYIIKGKGERSILKCIPISGHLSVAWYQQTQGQELKFFIQHYDKMERDKGNLPSRFSVQQFDDYHSEMNMSALELEDSAVYFCASSPDWGGTGQLYFGEGSKLTVL.

As to this clone: Mouse gene names and germline throughout. The CDR3 region is CGAGTANTEVFF. CDR3 bases read: TGTGGTGCTGGGACAGCAAACACAGAAGTCTTC. The chain has TRBV20 and TRBJ1-1; 7 positions agree with TRBD1. The CDR3 is cut off 1 residue early in the read; its end comes from the germline J gene. J lost 0 bases, V lost 5 bases, and 0 bases had no gene match. This CDR3 spans 12 amino acids. The V gene's germline CDR1 is GFQATS and CDR2 STVNSAI.

In the case of this clone: Genes here carry mouse names. The CDR3 sequence is CASSPWTTSAETLYF. The sequenced part of the CDR3 DNA is TGTGCAAGCAGCCCCTGGACAACTAGTGCAGAAACGCTGTAT. The chain employs TRBV16 and TRBJ2-3; TRBD1 is a possible D gene (5 bases). The CDR3 end lies 1 residue beyond the end of the read and is filled in from the germline J gene. This CDR3 is built from 15 residues. V shed 5 bases and J shed 0 bases, with 12 bases lying between them. CDR1 SGHSA and CDR2 FRNQAP come from the germline V gene.

Notes on this clone: Gene names and germline refer to mouse. The sequence runs out 1 residue before the end of the CDR3; the remainder is reconstructed from the germline J gene. The V and J genes are TRBV5 and TRBJ1-2, with D possibly being TRBD1 (5 bases). Germline lookup yields CDR1 LGHNA and CDR2 YNLKQL (reference sequence). The length of the CDR3 is 17 residues. V gave up 0 bases and J gave up 0 bases, with 14 bases separating them. CDR3 DNA, as far as it was read: TGTGCCAGCAGCCAAGATCTACGGGACCATGCAAACTCCGACTACACC. It codes for CASSQDLRDHANSDYT. The whole CDR3 reads CASSQDLRDHANSDYTF.

Note on this clone: Mouse gene names and germline throughout. The read ends 1 residue before the CDR3 terminus; that terminus is restored from the germline J gene. V and J are TRBV13-1 and TRBJ2-7, with TRBD1 identical over 11 bases. This CDR3 comprises 16 residues. Germline lookup yields CDR1 NSHNY and CDR2 SYGAGN. Trimming cost V 0 bases and J 0 bases; bases outside gene matches: 2. The CDR3 sequence is CASSDAGTGGSYEQYF. CDR3 DNA, as far as it was read: TGTGCCAGCAGTGATGCAGGGACAGGGGGCTCCTATGAACAGTAC.

A note on this clone: The germline and genes are mouse ones. The read terminates 1 residue ahead of where the CDR3 ends, so the germline J gene completes it. The V call is TRBV13-2, the J call TRBJ1-3; 10 bases map to TRBD1. V was clipped by 3 bases and J by 0 bases; unmatched bases: 3. Germline V CDR1 and CDR2: NNHNN, SYGAGS (reference sequence). This CDR3 is built from 16 residues. This CDR3 reads CASGVRDRGSGNTLYF. The CDR3 DNA, read in part, is TGTGCCAGCGGTGTCCGGGACAGGGGTTCTGGAAATACGCTCTAT.

In regard to this clone: These gene names are mouse names. The CDR3 end is not reached by the read, which stops 1 residue before it; the germline J gene fills it in. J is TRBJ1-2 and V is TRBV13-2; D possibly corresponds to TRBD1 (6 bases). The germline V gene has CDR1 NNHNN and CDR2 SYGAGS (reference sequence). The CDR3 totals 13 residues. V was shortened by 6 bases and J by 2 bases, with 11 bases between the two germline ends. The chain's CDR3 is CASAATGNSDYTF. The DNA read from the CDR3 is TGTGCCAGCGCCGCCACAGGGAACTCCGACTACACC.

A word on this clone: Gene names denote mouse genes. Read sequence stops 1 residue before the CDR3 end, and the germline J gene provides the missing end. V gene TRBV2 combines with J gene TRBJ2-1, with D tentatively TRBD1 (5 bases). This CDR3 region has 14 residues. V was shortened by 0 bases and J by 7 bases, with 10 bases between the two germline ends. The germline V gene encodes CDR1 LGHNA and CDR2 YSYQKL. CDR3 region: CASSQEGEGAEQFF. Partial CDR3 DNA: TGTGCCAGCAGCCAAGAAGGGGAGGGAGCTGAGCAGTTC.

To note about this clone: Gene labels here are mouse ones. Incomplete CDR3 DNA: TGTGCCAGCAGCTTAGATTCGGGGGTAGTTGGAAATACGCTCTAT. It is translated as CASSLDSGVVGNTLY. The complete CDR3 reads CASSLDSGVVGNTLYF. The chain carries TRBV3 and TRBJ1-3; D might be TRBD1 (5 bases). The read is 1 residue too short to cover the CDR3 end, so that end is filled in from the germline J gene. CDR1 is SNHLY and CDR2 is FYNGKV in the germline V gene (reference sequence). With 1 base removed from V and 3 bases from J, the gap between germline ends came to 13 bases. The length of the CDR3 is 16 residues.

Worth noting for this clone: The genes and germline here are from mouse. The observed sequence ends 1 residue before the CDR3 terminus, with the missing tail filled in from the germline J gene. The chain carries TRBV5 and TRBJ2-5; D possibly corresponds to TRBD1 (6 bases). CDR1 LGHNA and CDR2 YNLKQL come from the germline V gene (reference sequence). This CDR3 has 15 residues. Trimming shortened V by 0 bases and J by 5 bases, and 12 bases separated the two germline ends. The CDR3 region is CASSQETGRADTQYF. The part of the CDR3 DNA that was read is TGTGCCAGCAGCCAAGAAACAGGGAGGGCAGACACCCAGTAC.

A remark on this clone: The gene names given are mouse names. Read data end 1 residue before the CDR3 end; the end is taken from the germline J gene. This chain connects TRBV13-1 to TRBJ2-5, with TRBD2 identical over 7 bases. Germline assignment: CDR1 NSHNY and CDR2 SYGAGN. Losses at the gene ends were 3 bases for V and 0 bases for J; bases not matched to a gene: 1. CDR3 length: 14 residues. The part of the CDR3 DNA that was read is TGTGCCAGCAGTGGACTGGGTAACCAAGACACCCAGTAC. As protein: CASSGLGNQDTQY. The CDR3 as a whole reads CASSGLGNQDTQYF.

As concerns this clone: Genes and germline come from the mouse. The CDR3 end falls 1 residue outside the read, so it is completed with the germline J gene. The V and J genes are TRBV1 and TRBJ1-6; D gene uncertain. Being an ORF, TRBJ1-6 has a function that is uncertain. The CDR3 consists of 15 residues. V lost 0 bases and J 3 bases, leaving 6 bases between the germline ends. Germline-derived CDR1 and CDR2 are NSQYPW and LRSPGD (reference sequence). CDR3 bases read: TGCACCTGCAGTGCAGATCACAGCTATAATTCGCCCCTCTAC. Translation: CTCSADHSYNSPLY. The CDR3 as a whole reads CTCSADHSYNSPLYF.

Concerning this clone itself: Each gene name is a mouse one. The read is 1 residue too short to cover the CDR3 end, so that end is filled in from the germline J gene. The chain employs TRBV13-3 and TRBJ1-3; D gene uncertain. There are 15 residues in the CDR3. CDR1 NNHDY and CDR2 SYVADS come from the germline V gene. V lost 1 base and J 0 bases, leaving 8 bases between the germline ends. The CDR3 bases that were read are TGTGCCAGCAGTGATAGGCAGAATTCTGGAAATACGCTCTAT. Amino acid sequence: CASSDRQNSGNTLY. The CDR3 in its entirety is CASSDRQNSGNTLYF.

With regard to this clone: Mouse gene names apply. The read ends 1 residue shy of where the CDR3 ends; the end is completed using the germline J gene. The gene calls are TRBV31 and TRBJ2-3; the match to TRBD1 covers 7 bases. This CDR3 has 13 residues. Germline CDR1 and CDR2: GKSSPN and SITVG. The trim removed 2 bases at V and 1 base at J, leaving 0 bases unmatched. The sequenced part of the CDR3 DNA is TGTGCCTGGAGTGACAGGGGTGCAGAAACGCTGTAT. It specifies CAWSDRGAETLY. The full CDR3 sequence reads CAWSDRGAETLYF.

This clone was counted once. Mouse gene names and germline throughout. The read halts 1 residue ahead of the CDR3 end, with the missing end drawn from the germline J gene. The chain links TRBV26 to TRBJ1-2; D is unclear. The CDR3 is 12 amino acids. V was trimmed by 3 bases and J by 0 bases, leaving 2 bases between them. The germline V gene has CDR1 KGHPV and CDR2 FQNQEV (reference sequence). The CDR3 here is CASSLTNSDYTF. CDR3 DNA, as far as it was read: TGTGCCAGCAGTCTAACAAACTCCGACTACACC.

Details on this clone: These gene names are mouse names. The sequence runs out 1 residue before the end of the CDR3; the remainder is reconstructed from the germline J gene. The chain carries TRBV4 and TRBJ2-5; 9 bases fit TRBD2. This CDR3 region has 15 residues. Germline CDR1 is LGHDT and CDR2 is YNNKQL (reference sequence). Trimming removed 4 bases from V and 4 bases from J; junction bases left unmatched: 6. The CDR3 DNA, read in part, is TGTGCCAGCAGCTCTCGACTGGGGGATGAAGACACCCAGTAC. This sequence encodes CASSSRLGDEDTQY. The complete CDR3 sequence is CASSSRLGDEDTQYF.

In its sample, this clone was seen once. Mouse gene names apply. The read finishes 1 residue shy of the CDR3 end, and the germline J gene is used to complete it. The rearrangement joins TRBV14 to TRBJ1-1; 11 bases line up with TRBD1. V was clipped by 5 bases and J by 5 bases; unmatched bases: 5. Germline values: CDR1 SGHDT, CDR2 FRDEAV. This CDR3 region has 14 residues. The CDR3 sequence: CASSPGTGGTEVFF. CDR3 DNA, as far as it was read: TGTGCCAGCAGCCCCGGGACAGGGGGGACAGAAGTCTTC. Full variable domain (remainder filled in from reference TRBV14 and TRBJ1-1): EAGVTQSPRYAVLQEGQAVSFWCDPISGHDTLYWYQQPRDQGPQLLVYFRDEAVIDNSQLPSDRFSAVRPKGTNSTLKIQSAKQGDTATYLCASSPGTGGTEVFFGKGTRLTVV.

This clone appeared a few times. The listed genes are named as in mouse. The read ends 1 residue early relative to the CDR3; the germline J gene fills the gap. The chain has TRBV4 and TRBJ1-3; 7 bases align to TRBD1. J gave up 2 bases and V 4 bases, and 2 bases lay outside the gene matches. The length of the CDR3 is 14 residues. Germline V lookup: CDR1 LGHDT, CDR2 YNNKQL (reference sequence). CDR3 sequence reads: CASSLTGTGNTLYF. The DNA read from the CDR3 is TGTGCCAGCAGCTTGACAGGGACTGGAAATACGCTCTAT.

With regard to this clone: Gene names and germline match the mouse. Read coverage stops 1 residue before the CDR3 terminus; the germline J gene supplies the remainder. V gene TRBV13-2 combines with J gene TRBJ2-7; 8 positions match TRBD2. Trimming cost V 0 bases and J 7 bases; bases outside gene matches: 6. This CDR3 is built from 14 residues. Germline CDR1 reads NNHNN; CDR2 reads SYGAGS (reference sequence). The CDR3 loop is CASGDAGGRREQYF. The CDR3 bases that were read are TGTGCCAGCGGTGATGCTGGGGGGCGTAGAGAACAGTAC.

A word on this clone: Mouse gene names and germline throughout. The CDR3 extends 1 residue past the end of the read, so its final part is completed from the germline J gene. The chain is built from TRBV1 and TRBJ2-5, with TRBD2 matching 8 bases. The CDR3 consists of 15 residues. Germline CDR1 and CDR2: NSQYPW and LRSPGD (reference sequence). V gave up 3 bases and J gave up 0 bases; unmatched junction bases: 2. The sequenced part of the CDR3 DNA is TGCACCTGCAGTGCCCGACTGGGGAACCAAGACACCCAGTAC. Residues: CTCSARLGNQDTQY. In full, the CDR3 is CTCSARLGNQDTQYF.

In regard to this clone: Germline and genes here are mouse. The read falls 1 residue short of the CDR3 end, and the missing part is taken from the germline J gene. This sequence joins TRBV13-2 and TRBJ1-2, with 7 bases lining up with TRBD1. Looked up from germline, CDR1 is NNHNN and CDR2 is SYGAGS (reference sequence). The length of the CDR3 is 15 residues. V shed 1 base, J shed 0 bases, and the junction held 3 bases outside the gene matches. The CDR3 here is CASGDSGTANSDYTF. The sequenced part of the CDR3 DNA is TGTGCCAGCGGTGATTCCGGGACAGCAAACTCCGACTACACC.

Concerning this clone: All gene names here are mouse names. The CDR3 is cut off 1 residue early in the read; its end comes from the germline J gene. The V and J genes are TRBV20 and TRBJ1-6, with unresolved D. TRBJ1-6 is an ORF, and what it does is uncertain. The CDR3 totals 11 residues. The germline V and J ends were trimmed by 8 bases and 11 bases, with 13 bases remaining between them. CDR1 GFQATS and CDR2 STVNSAI come from the germline V gene. The CDR3 region is CGSREGPPLYF. Incomplete CDR3 DNA: TGTGGTTCTCGAGAGGGTCCGCCCCTCTAC.

About this clone itself: Gene names refer to mouse genes. The DNA ends 1 residue before the CDR3 does, and the rest of the CDR3 is filled in from the germline J gene. The rearrangement joins TRBV16 to TRBJ1-1; D possibly corresponds to TRBD1 (5 bases). V dropped 3 bases and J dropped 2 bases, with 10 bases sitting between them. The length of the CDR3 is 14 residues. The V gene's germline CDR1 is SGHSA and CDR2 FRNQAP. CDR3 sequence reads: CASSLGDSNTEVFF. CDR3 DNA, as far as it was read: TGTGCAAGCAGCTTGGGGGACTCCAACACAGAAGTCTTC.

Remarks on this clone: Gene names are mouse gene names. With the read ending 1 residue before the CDR3 end, the germline J gene is used to fill in that end. The rearrangement joins TRBV4 to TRBJ1-3; weak D call: TRBD1 (6 bases). Trimming removed 5 bases from V and 0 bases from J, with 11 bases in between. The CDR3 consists of 15 residues. Per germline, CDR1 LGHDT and CDR2 YNNKQL (reference sequence). The CDR3 DNA, read in part, is TGTGCCAGCAGCCGGGACACAAATTCTGGAAATACGCTCTAT. Its translation is CASSRDTNSGNTLY. The whole CDR3 sequence is CASSRDTNSGNTLYF.

On this clone: The genes and germline here are from mouse. The read comes to an end 1 residue before the CDR3 does, leaving the germline J gene to fill in the end. The chain is built from TRBV13-3 and TRBJ2-5; TRBD1 aligns across 8 bases. The CDR3 consists of 15 residues. The V gene end was trimmed by 5 bases and the J gene end by 0 bases; junction bases not matched to a gene: 5. The germline V gene encodes CDR1 NNHDY and CDR2 SYVADS. CDR3 in amino acids: CASRRDRSNQDTQYF. The CDR3 DNA, read in part, is TGTGCCAGCAGGAGGGACAGGAGTAACCAAGACACCCAGTAC.

Regarding this clone: Gene labels here are mouse ones. The read terminates 1 residue ahead of where the CDR3 ends, so the germline J gene completes it. This chain uses TRBV16 with TRBJ2-5; TRBD1 is a possible D gene (6 bases). CDR1 and CDR2 (germline): SGHSA, FRNQAP. The length of the CDR3 is 14 residues. Deletions cut 3 bases from V and 3 bases from J, with 10 bases between. Incomplete CDR3 DNA: TGTGCAAGCAGCTTTCAGGGGAGGCAAGACACCCAGTAC. This encodes CASSFQGRQDTQY. The entire CDR3 sequence reads CASSFQGRQDTQYF.

Concerning this clone: Gene names refer to mouse genes. This sample includes further DNA sequences coding for the same CDR3. The covered CDR3 bases are TGTGCCAGCAGTCCCACAGCAAACTCCGACTACACC. This encodes CASSPTANSDYT. The CDR3 in full is CASSPTANSDYTF. V and J are TRBV26 and TRBJ1-2; the D is unclear. The sequence runs out 1 residue before the end of the CDR3; the remainder is reconstructed from the germline J gene. CDR3 length: 13 amino acids. The germline CDR1 and CDR2 sequences are KGHPV and FQNQEV (reference sequence). Between the trimmed V and J ends, which lost 4 bases and 0 bases, there was a span of 6 bases.

Of note for this clone: The gene symbols are mouse symbols. The CDR3 is cut off 1 residue early in the read; its end comes from the germline J gene. The rearrangement uses TRBV29 and TRBJ1-4; the D gene is possibly TRBD1 (6 bases). The ends were cut back, 4 bases at V and 5 bases at J, with 14 bases in the middle. This CDR3 is 15 amino acids long. Germline CDR1 MSHET, CDR2 SYDVDS. This CDR3 reads CASSSLGARNERLFF. Incomplete CDR3 DNA: TGTGCTAGCAGTTCTCTGGGGGCGAGAAACGAAAGATTATTT.

This clone was counted once. Gene names denote mouse genes. The CDR3 is cut off 1 residue early in the read; its end comes from the germline J gene. V gene TRBV15 combines with J gene TRBJ2-7; TRBD1 agrees at 12 bases. Germline CDR1 and CDR2: SGHND and FRSKSL. There are 14 residues in the CDR3. V lost 6 bases to trimming and J lost 7 bases; unmatched junction nucleotides: 7. CDR3 in amino acids: CASSAGTGGREQYF. CDR3 DNA, as far as it was read: TGTGCCAGCAGCGCCGGGACAGGGGGCCGAGAACAGTAC.